Listed below are T cell receptor beta chains from one sample, sequenced in a study of T cells after yellow fever vaccination. Using its own MiXCR run on the 5' RACE reads, TCRdb lists one record per CDR3 protein. The data hold about 400,000 distinct CDR3 sequences, with 6.2% observed a single time. The sample was PBMCs, taken 5 days after the yellow fever booster vaccination. These receptor sequences come from a man aged 25 to 40 who received the YFV17D yellow fever vaccine. CDR3s include the opening cysteine and the closing phenylalanine or tryptophan. D genes are given only for firm matches. Clone size, where shown, is once, few, many, or a class for clones that have expanded.

V gene	CDR3 length	D gene	J gene	clone size	CDR3 DNA	CDR3 protein
TRBV10-3	15	TRBD2	TRBJ2-7	.	TGTGCCATCAGTGGCGGGAGGGCCGGGCTAAACGAGCAGTACTTC	CAISGGRAGLNEQYF
TRBV14	13	.	TRBJ2-4	many	TGTGCCAGCAGCCAGGGGGCCCCAAACATTCAGTACTTC	CASSQGAPNIQYF
TRBV28	16	.	TRBJ2-1	many	TGTGCCAGCAGTCCACTCACAGGGCTGGCGAGCGATGAGCAGTTCTTC	CASSPLTGLASDEQFF
TRBV7-2	14	TRBD2	TRBJ2-7	many	TGTGCCAGCAGCTTCCGGGCGGGAGGCTACGAGCAGTACTTC	CASSFRAGGYEQYF
TRBV7-2	15	TRBD1	TRBJ1-5	few	TGTGCCAGCAGTCGGGAGGGGGCGGGCAATCAGCCCCAGCATTTT	CASSREGAGNQPQHF
TRBV29-1	13	.	TRBJ2-7	few	TGCAGCGTTGATGGGGTTAGAGGGGACGAGCAGTACTTC	CSVDGVRGDEQYF
TRBV12-3/TRBV12-4	15	.	TRBJ2-2	few	TGTGCCAGCAGTTTAGGCGGATCGAACACCGGGGAGCTGTTTTTT	CASSLGGSNTGELFF
TRBV4-2	14	.	TRBJ2-1	many	TGTGCCAGCAGCCAAGATGGCGGGAACAATGAGCAGTTCTTC	CASSQDGGNNEQFF
TRBV19	15	.	TRBJ2-3	.	TGTGCCAGTAGTCCTCAGGGTTCGGGCACAGATACGCAGTATTTT	CASSPQGSGTDTQYF
TRBV3-1	15	TRBD1	TRBJ2-3	few	TGTGCCAGTGCTCCGGGACAGGGAAGGAAAGATACGCAGTATTTT	CASAPGQGRKDTQYF
TRBV4-3	13	.	TRBJ2-3	.	TGCGCCAGCAGCCAAGATAGTTCTAATACGCAGTATTTT	CASSQDSSNTQYF
TRBV6-2/TRBV6-3	14	.	TRBJ2-1	many	TGTGCCAGCAGTCGACCGGCGGACAAGAATGAGCAGTTCTTC	CASSRPADKNEQFF
TRBV19	13	.	TRBJ2-1	many	TGTGCCAGTAGTATAGGGGACCGCCAGAGGCAGTTCTTC	CASSIGDRQRQFF
TRBV29-1	15	.	TRBJ2-1	few	TGCAGCGTAGTAGGGACCGATGAATCCTACAATGAGCAGTTCTTC	CSVVGTDESYNEQFF
TRBV27	13	.	TRBJ1-2	few	TGTGCCAGCAGTCAAACAGGGAGCTACGGCTACACCTTC	CASSQTGSYGYTF
TRBV12-3/TRBV12-4	14	TRBD1	TRBJ2-1	many	TGTGCCAGCAGCCAAGAGACAGGGTTCAATGAGCAGTTCTTC	CASSQETGFNEQFF
TRBV20-1	16	TRBD2	TRBJ2-7	few	TGCAGTGCTAGTAGTCGGGCGGGACTAGCGACCTACGAGCAGTACTTC	CSASSRAGLATYEQYF
TRBV19	11	.	TRBJ2-2	.	TGTGCCAGTAGTGGGGCCGGGGAGCTGTTTTTT	CASSGAGELFF
TRBV20-1	14	.	TRBJ2-3	many	TGCAGTGCTAGAGGTAGCGACGGCACAGATACGCAGTATTTT	CSARGSDGTDTQYF
TRBV20-1	15	TRBD2	TRBJ2-7	few	TGCAGTGCTAGAGGCGGAGGCGGGAGATTATACGAGCAGTACTTC	CSARGGGGRLYEQYF
TRBV5-1	15	.	TRBJ2-5	few	TGCGCCAGCAGCTTGGTGCTTCGCAACCAAGAGACCCAGTACTTC	CASSLVLRNQETQYF
TRBV10-3	15	.	TRBJ2-1	few	TGTGCCATCAGTGACCCCTCCGAGTCTTACAATGAGCAGTTCTTC	CAISDPSESYNEQFF
TRBV14	13	.	TRBJ1-6	few	TGTGCCAGCACAAAAGGTCACGGTTCACCCCTCCACTTT	CASTKGHGSPLHF
TRBV29-1	14	TRBD1	TRBJ1-2	few	TGCAGCGTCGGCCGGGACAGTCACCACTATGGCTACACCTTC	CSVGRDSHHYGYTF
TRBV20-1	13	TRBD2	TRBJ2-3	few	TGCAGTTCTACCTTGGCGGGAGCAGATACGCAGTATTTT	CSSTLAGADTQYF
TRBV24-1	15	.	TRBJ2-5	many	TGTGCCACCAGCCCGAAAGCAGGGTTGGGAGAGACCCAGTACTTC	CATSPKAGLGETQYF